These 9 T cell receptor beta chains were all obtained from the same sample, sequenced in a study of CD8 T cells in ankylosing spondylitis. TCRdb re-derived calls from the 5' RACE reads in MiXCR, one entry per CDR3 protein. The table shows a few hundred thousand distinct CDR3 sequences, with less than 25% occurring only once. Sequencing was carried out using blood, either unsorted or a sorted T cell fraction (not recorded which). The origin of the receptors is a female donor with ankylosing spondylitis or in good health (not recorded which).

This clonotype was detected only a few times. The chain recombines TRBV28 with TRBJ1-4; D is undetermined. CDR3 length equals 15 residues. Germline lookup yields CDR1 MDHEN and CDR2 SYDVKM. V lost 1 base and J 4 bases, leaving 10 bases between the germline ends. The CDR3 sequence is CASSLSPGFNEKLFF. The CDR3 nucleotides read TGTGCCAGCAGTTTATCCCCGGGGTTTAATGAAAAACTGTTTTTT.

The chain has TRBV28 and TRBJ1-5; D remains unclear. Germline CDR1 MDHEN, CDR2 SYDVKM. This CDR3 region has 12 residues. The V end was cut by 3 bases, the J end by 6 bases, with 6 bases between. In DNA, the CDR3 is TGTGCCAGCAGTTTCGGCCGTCAGCCCCAGCATTTT. It specifies CASSFGRQPQHF.

The rearrangement uses TRBV11-1 and TRBJ2-2; 9 bases agree with TRBD1. V shed 3 bases and J 2 bases; nucleotides not matched to a gene: 10. The CDR3 spans 18 residues. The germline V gene encodes CDR1 SGHAT and CDR2 FQDESV (reference sequence). This chain's CDR3 is CASSLGQGRSGNTGELFF. CDR3 in DNA: TGTGCCAGCAGCTTGGGACAGGGAAGGTCAGGAAACACCGGGGAGCTGTTTTTT.

The chain combines TRBV20-1 with TRBJ1-2; D is uncertain. The CDR3 is 11 amino acids. CDR1 and CDR2 (germline): DFQATT, SNEGSKA (reference sequence). V lost 6 bases and J 7 bases, leaving 12 bases between the germline ends. The CDR3 coding sequence is TGCAGTGCCCGGGTGTTAGGTGGCTACACCTTC. It is translated as CSARVLGGYTF.

This chain joins TRBV4-3 and TRBJ2-7; D is unresolved. The CDR3 is 13 residues long. Germline V gene lookup returns CDR1 LGHNA and CDR2 YSLEER. V was pared by 0 bases and J by 3 bases, with 6 bases between. In nucleotides, the CDR3 is TGCGCCAGCAGCCAAGAATTCAACTACGAGCAGTACTTC. Translating it yields CASSQEFNYEQYF.

This chain uses TRBV4-3 with TRBJ2-3; D possibly corresponds to TRBD2 (5 bases). The V and J ends lost 0 bases and 0 bases respectively, with 13 bases between them. The CDR3 extends over 17 amino acids. CDR1 and CDR2 (germline): LGHNA, YSLEER. The CDR3 region has the DNA TGCGCCAGCAGCCAAGATTCTAGCCATAGAAGCACAGATACGCAGTATTTT. Its protein is CASSQDSSHRSTDTQYF.

In this sample, this clonotype turned up many times. The chain joins TRBV29-1 to TRBJ2-7, with unresolved D. The germline V gene has CDR1 SQVTM and CDR2 ANQGSEA. V shed 7 bases and J shed 3 bases, with 13 bases lying between them. This CDR3 contains 12 residues. CDR3 in DNA: TGCAGCGCCGGTGGAGTAAACTACGAGCAGTACTTC. This encodes CSAGGVNYEQYF.

The V call is TRBV27, the J call TRBJ1-6, with D unclear. The CDR3 is made up of 13 amino acids. V gave up 8 bases and J gave up 0 bases, with 5 bases separating them. Germline CDR1 and CDR2: MNHEY and SMNVEV (reference sequence). The CDR3 nucleotides read TGTGCCAGCGGAAGCTCCTATAATTCACCCCTCCACTTT. As protein: CASGSSYNSPLHF.

The J gene is TRBJ2-1, the V gene TRBV2, with D possibly TRBD1 on 5 matching bases. Trimming left V 9 bases short and J 7 bases short, with 16 bases between. The germline CDR1 and CDR2 sequences are SNHLY and FYNNEI. This CDR3 comprises 13 residues. The CDR3 DNA follows: TGTGCCAGTCGACAGTCCTCCTCGAATGAGCAGTTCTTC. It encodes CASRQSSSNEQFF.